This T cell receptor (beta chain) was sequenced for a study of blood T cell repertoires in COVID-19. Overall study: The United States, Italy and Spain provided the acute and convalescent COVID-19 samples. T cells, B-cell-depleted T cells, or PBMCs supplied cDNA or gDNA.

In the original workflow: Amplified reference gene primers provided the basis for estimating nucleated cell counts. Assay used: immunoSEQ multiplex PCR; TCRdb lists only in-frame clones, some missing. Clone size and V and J calls were adopted from that table, with D and trimming inferred from the DNA. This sample has about 350,000 clones; under 95% occur once, and the top ten carry more than 3%. Germline assignment: CDR1 SGHRS and CDR2 YFSETQ. This CDR3 has 12 amino acids. V was cut by 3 bases and J by 5 bases, with 5 bases left in between. The material sequenced was peripheral blood. The sequence derives from a woman aged 18-30 years who had recovered from COVID-19. This chain uses TRBV5-1 with TRBJ2-2; no reliable D call. Here the CDR3 DNA reads TGCGCCAGCAGCTCCCCTACCGGGGAGCTGTTTTTT. This translates into CASSSPTGELFF.